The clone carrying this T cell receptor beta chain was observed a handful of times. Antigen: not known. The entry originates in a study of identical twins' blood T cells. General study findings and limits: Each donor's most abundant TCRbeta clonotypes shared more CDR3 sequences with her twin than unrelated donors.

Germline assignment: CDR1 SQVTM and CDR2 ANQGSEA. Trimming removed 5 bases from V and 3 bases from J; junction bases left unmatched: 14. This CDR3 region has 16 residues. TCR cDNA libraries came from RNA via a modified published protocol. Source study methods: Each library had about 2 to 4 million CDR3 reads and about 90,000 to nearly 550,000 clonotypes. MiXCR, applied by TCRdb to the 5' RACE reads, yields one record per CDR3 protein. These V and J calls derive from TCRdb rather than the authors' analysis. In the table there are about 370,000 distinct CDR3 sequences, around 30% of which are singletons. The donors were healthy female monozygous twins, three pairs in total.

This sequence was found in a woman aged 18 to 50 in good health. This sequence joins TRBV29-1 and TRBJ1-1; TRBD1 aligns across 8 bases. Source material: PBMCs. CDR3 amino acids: CSVPLRRDRKYTEAFF. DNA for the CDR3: TGCAGCGTTCCCTTACGTAGGGACAGGAAGTACACTGAAGCTTTCTTT.